This T cell receptor (beta chain) stems from a study of cytomegalovirus exposure and HLA in healthy donors (dated by TCRdb to about 2017). General notes on the study: An earlier analysis of fewer than 750 of the donors reported about 300 Gb of sequence data and 95 million to 130 million unique TCR beta sequences obtained from roughly 170 million T cells. An early release covering roughly 600 HLA-typed donors comprised roughly 300 gigabases of sequencing data and tens of millions of unique TCR sequences. Among the roughly 400 genotyped donors, around 79% belonged to the genetic ancestry cluster associated with self-reported Caucasian donors. The study aimed to test whether signatures of past pathogen exposure could be identified by cataloging public T cell receptors. Using immunosequencing, the study profiled T cell repertoires from fewer than 700 subjects and related those repertoires to cytomegalovirus serostatus. In addition to the first cohort of approximately 650 subjects, a separate validation cohort of some 120 different subjects was used. To predict cytomegalovirus infection status, the study brought together high-throughput TCR immunosequencing, statistical association of individual TCRs with disease status, and machine learning. In a later analysis, previously published TCR beta repertoires from some 640 donors were re-analyzed and high-resolution HLA genotyping was added so that TCR occurrence patterns could be studied. Rather than drawing on any new phenotypic data, the later analysis identified candidate immune exposures from TCR beta sequences and the way those sequences occurred across donors. An earlier analysis of more than 450 of the donors used high-throughput TCR beta sequencing to judge whether each TCR beta V gene segment behaved as functional or pseudogenic. Donor age, sex, ethnicity and CMV serostatus were compiled together with the repertoire data. A later genetic analysis took genome-wide SNP genotypes for about 65% of the roughly 670 donors and used that subset as a discovery cohort. Every repertoire in the discovery cohort had been generated on one and the same sequencing platform. Class I and class II HLA loci were covered by the typing at four-digit resolution. Typing coverage differed by locus: A, B, C, DRB1 and DQB1 were typed in roughly 629-630 donors, DQA1 in 500 to 550, DPA1 in some 570, and DPB1 in 472. Because of strong linkage in the cohort, roughly five DR-DQ haplotypes were treated as single units for association and clustering. On average, around 240,000 unique TCR beta nucleotide sequences were sequenced per donor among more than 350 genotyped donors of the cohort, with roughly 18% of those sequences being non-productive. General findings and caveats noted by the study authors: Most TCR sequences were observed very rarely across donors, whereas some public TCRs were present in many individuals. In a later analysis, several top co-occurrence clusters were reported to appear linked to parvovirus B19, influenza, CMV and Epstein-Barr virus. The earlier analysis of some 540 of the donors excluded fewer than 20 rarely observed V segments, including chromosome 9 orphons, because counts were too low. The authors suggested that the approach could potentially be generalized to other disease states and immunological phenotypes. Sequencing depth was assumed to be roughly uniform across donors in the presence/absence analyses, though that assumption may not hold. Compared with equally common non-associated chains, HLA-associated TCR beta chains in a later analysis were more clonally expanded and had lower generation probabilities. When HLA alleles, especially DR and DQ, strongly co-occurred, TCR associations were difficult to assign to individual alleles. Three of the identified cytomegalovirus-associated TCR beta chains were confirmed in vitro to be specific for cytomegalovirus antigens. According to a later analysis, TCR association rates differed among HLA loci, with DRB1 alleles showing the most associated TCRs and HLA-C alleles showing the fewest. In the study, 150 to 200 TCR beta chains were listed as associated with cytomegalovirus. A cluster of highly shared sequence variants was judged likely to be a technical artifact of the sequencing pipeline. The 87-base-pair reads could not distinguish some IMGT-functional V segments, including TRBV6-2 and TRBV6-3, so those segments were excluded. A later analysis associated 15,000 to 20,000 TCR beta sequences with specific HLA alleles at a false discovery rate of 0.05. In an earlier analysis of 587 of the donors, most TCR beta V segments appeared in productive rearrangements about 87% or about 30% of the time, broadly matching IMGT annotations. Correlated functional status among segregating V segments might be attributable to linkage disequilibrium, but an unknown experimental factor could not be ruled out. According to a later analysis, most CMV-associated TCR beta chains appeared to be HLA-restricted, and the HLA associations seemed to be driven largely by CMV exposure. In a later genetic analysis, fewer N-insertions in productive TCRs were reported among donors in an Asian-associated ancestry cluster than the roughly 670-donor mean. Only TCR beta chains were sequenced in this cohort, and the absence of alpha or paired-chain data limited detectable features. V-gene and J-gene trimming of TCR beta chains was associated with a missense DCLRE1C variant in a later genetic analysis, and the association was replicated in an independent cohort. A further reported finding was that TCR beta sequences accurately predicted the HLA-A and HLA-B alleles for most subjects in the first cohort. Immune exposure information for the cohort was limited to CMV serostatus. Cytomegalovirus status was reported to be diagnosed by the classifier with high specificity and sensitivity in both the original and validation cohorts. HLA typing was unavailable for some donors at each locus, so association tests used only the typed subset.

The cohort consisted of approximately 690 healthy bone marrow donors. At the time of sampling, every cohort member was nominally healthy, though immune exposures that went unrecorded were likely present. The donor was CMV seronegative and belonged to the group of over 300 seronegative cohort members. A peripheral blood sample was collected from each donor, and TCR beta sequencing was performed on peripheral blood mononuclear cells. The Qiagen DNeasy Blood Extraction Kit was used to extract genomic DNA from the blood cell samples. V is pared back by 5 bases and J by 0 bases, with 11 bases lying between the germline termini. From its cysteine to its phenylalanine, the CDR3 spans 15 amino acids. Here the CDR3 DNA is all that survives: 45 bases in frame from base 1. CDR1 and CDR2, per the germline V gene, are WSHSY and SAAADI. The method was the immunoSEQ multiplex PCR assay. For the multiplex PCR, a mixture combining 60 forward primers for TCR Vbeta segments and 13 reverse primers for TCR Jbeta segments was used. A multiplex PCR assay on genomic DNA amplified the CDR3 region of rearranged TCR beta genes. Amplified TCR beta libraries were sequenced as 87-base-pair reads on the Illumina HiSeq System. The authors' pipeline ran thus. A later analysis counted some 74 million unique TCR beta chains across the 700 or so repertoires, and some 11 million of these chains were shared by at least two donors. A nearest-neighbor algorithm error-corrected the raw reads and collapsed the reads into unique sequences, merging closely related sequences to remove PCR and sequencing errors. V, D and J gene segments were assigned by aligning CDR3 sequences to IMGT reference sequences. For a sequence to be retained, a match of at least six nucleotides to both a V gene segment and a J gene segment was required. A rearrangement was called productive if the CDR3 had no stop codons and remained in frame with V and J, and every other rearrangement was called non-productive. CDR3 was defined according to IMGT convention as the region running from the second conserved V-encoded cysteine to the conserved J-encoded phenylalanine. The earlier analysis of about 570 of the donors excluded any sequence lacking an unambiguous match to a single V gene segment. An earlier analysis of approximately 590 of the donors classified V segments as functional when productive rearrangements were above 56.7% and as segregating when the standard deviation between donors was above 5%. A statistical classification framework was developed to diagnose cytomegalovirus status using the catalog of TCR beta chain sequences. In a later analysis, TCR nucleotide sequences were compared against IMGT/GENE-DB human TR gene sequences so that V and J genes could be assigned. In a later analysis, CDR3 sequences and most-parsimonious VDJ recombination scenarios were assigned using the TCRdist pipeline. In a later analysis, each TCR beta chain was defined by its CDR3 amino acid sequence together with its V-gene family, and reads without a unique V-gene family were excluded. A later analysis removed 592 highly shared, low-generation-probability nucleotide sequences to deal with suspected cross-contamination and a sequencing artifact. In a later analysis, a clonal expansion index for each public chain was calculated from normalized within-repertoire ranks of inferred template counts. A later analysis computed generation probabilities with a VDJ recombination model fitted to out-of-frame rearrangements, and checked the results against IGoR. A later analysis scored TCR-TCR, TCR-HLA and TCR-CMV co-occurrence with hypergeometric tests, applying a repertoire-size bias correction to TCR pairs. To estimate false discovery rates, a later analysis permuted the HLA or CMV assignments 20 times. In a later analysis, co-occurring TCRs were grouped with DBSCAN, and TCRdist sequence similarity was added when clustering was performed within HLA-allele-positive subsets. Co-occurrence clustering excluded repertoires with fewer than 30,000 or more than 120,000 public chains, plus five with anomalous nucleotide sharing. This immuneACCESS table, as held by TCRdb, lists in-frame sequences with V and J called but not all clones. Of the missing ones, under half trace to an unresolved V gene in checked studies; the others have no known cause. That table gives V, J and clone size, and the DNA gave D and trimming. This sample holds 150,000 to 200,000 clones; 79% were observed only once. 2% to 2.5% of the sample lies in the top ten.

In the case of this clone: Its antigen is currently not known. The sample holds no much larger clone one base away, and base qualities are not on file.

The sequencing sample was made of PBMCs. This sequence uses TRBV10-2 and TRBJ1-3; no D segment can be confidently identified. The TCR comes from a woman between 50 and 59 years old in good health and CMV-seronegative. Here is the DNA: TGCGCCAGCAGTCAAGCGGGCAACTCTGGAAACACCATATATTTT. Translated, it reads CASSQAGNSGNTIYF.